These 10 T cell receptor beta chains share one sample of origin, sequenced in a study of CD4 and CD8 cells across lung adenocarcinoma regions. Using its own MiXCR run on the PCR reads, TCRdb lists one record per CDR3 protein. Among 3,500 to 4,500 distinct CDR3 sequences listed, about 61% were seen once. Material for sequencing was CD4+ T cells from the center of a lung tumor. Source of these receptors: a male donor with lung adenocarcinoma. The CD4 and CD8 labels of this study may be unreliable.

The V gene is TRBV10-1, the J gene TRBJ2-1; 7 bases match TRBD1. The CDR3 contains 14 residues. Germline V gene sequence: CDR1 WNHNN, CDR2 SYGVQD (reference sequence). J lost 8 bases, V lost 0 bases, and 4 bases had no gene match. CDR3 bases: TGCGCCAGCAGTGAGTCGAACAGGGGCTATGAGCAGTTCTTC. Translated: CASSESNRGYEQFF.

CDR3 in DNA: TGTGCCACCAGTGATTCCGGGACAGGGGGCAGCTCTGAAGCTTTCTTT. This sequence encodes CATSDSGTGGSSEAFF. The chain uses TRBV24-1 and TRBJ1-1, with 12 nucleotides matching TRBD1. CDR1 and CDR2 from the germline V gene are KGHDR and SFDVKD. V lost 2 bases and J lost 6; bases outside the gene matches: 6. The length of the CDR3 is 16 residues.

The chain carries TRBV7-2 and TRBJ2-1; 9 bases align to TRBD1. Germline trimming cut 5 bases from V and 8 bases from J; bases unmatched to any gene: 4. This CDR3 has 13 residues. Germline assignment: CDR1 SGHTA and CDR2 FQGNSA. In nucleotides, the CDR3 is TGTGCCAGCAGCAACACAGGGGGCTATGAGCAGTTCTTC. It translates to CASSNTGGYEQFF.

This rearrangement joins TRBV12-3 or TRBV12-4 to TRBJ2-3; D may be TRBD1 or TRBD2 (5 bases each). V dropped 1 base and J dropped 6 bases, with 14 bases sitting between them. This CDR3 spans 15 amino acids. The CDR3: CASSLGDRPVDTQYF. CDR3 nucleotide sequence: TGTGCCAGCAGTTTAGGGGACCGACCAGTGGATACGCAGTATTTT.

This sequence joins TRBV7-2 and TRBJ2-7, with TRBD1 matching over 8 bases. The germline gives CDR1 SGHTA, CDR2 FQGNSA. This CDR3 is built from 15 residues. Losses at the gene ends were 0 bases for V and 3 bases for J; bases not matched to a gene: 4. DNA of the CDR3: TGTGCCAGCAGCTTAGCTGGGACAGGCGGCTACGAGCAGTACTTC. Translating it yields CASSLAGTGGYEQYF.

The CDR3 is CASSPKQGNEQFF. The CDR3 DNA reads TGTGCCAGCTCACCAAAACAGGGCAATGAGCAGTTCTTC. V is TRBV18 and J is TRBJ2-1, with a weak D call TRBD1 (6 bases). Germline V CDR1 and CDR2: KGHSH, LQKENI. This CDR3 spans 13 amino acids. Trimming took 2 bases from V and 6 from J, leaving 8 bases between them.

The rearrangement joins TRBV25-1 to TRBJ2-3, with 9 bases identical to TRBD2. Germline V lookup: CDR1 MGHDK, CDR2 SYGVNS. The CDR3 has 16 residues. V trimming: 4 bases; J trimming: 5 bases; junction bases outside the gene matches: 10. CDR3: CASSAAAGGAKDTQYF. Written as DNA, the CDR3 is TGTGCCAGCAGTGCGGCGGCGGGGGGGGCCAAAGATACGCAGTATTTT.

The gene calls are TRBV3-1 and TRBJ2-7, with D perhaps matching TRBD1 or TRBD2 (5 bases each). The CDR3 runs 14 residues. Trimming took off 4 bases at V and 3 bases at J, with 13 bases between the two ends. CDR1 is LGHDT, CDR2 YNNKEL, per germline (reference sequence). CDR3 amino acids: CASSPRRDGYEQYF. For the CDR3, the DNA is TGTGCCAGCAGCCCCCGTCGGGACGGCTACGAGCAGTACTTC.

In this sample, this clonotype turned up a few times. The gene calls are TRBV7-2 and TRBJ2-5, with D possibly being TRBD1 (6 bases). The J call is uncertain, as TRBJ2-7 better fits the DNA end. The CDR3 has 13 residues. CDR1 and CDR2 (germline): SGHTA, FQGNSA. CDR3 sequence: CASSTGFGYEQYF. In DNA form, the CDR3 reads TGTGCCAGCAGCACAGGGTTCGGGTACGAGCAGTACTTC.

Only one count was recorded for this clonotype. V usage is TRBV6-1 and J usage is TRBJ2-1; D gene uncertain. The germline V gene has CDR1 MNHNS and CDR2 SASEGT. The CDR3 contains 13 residues. V was trimmed by 3 bases and J by 12 bases, leaving 15 bases between them. Here the CDR3 reads CASSEPLDGRQFF. DNA for the CDR3: TGTGCCAGCAGTGAGCCTCTGGATGGCCGGCAGTTCTTC.